The rows below give T cell receptor beta chains drawn from one sample of a study of T cell responses to AZD1222 COVID-19 vaccine. The method was immunoSEQ multiplex PCR; TCRdb's version includes in-frame clones alone and lacks a portion of them. This repertoire shows 200,000 to 250,000 clones, approximately 94% found once; its top ten account for approximately 1.5%. The material was peripheral blood, obtained 28 days after the second dose of the MenACWY control vaccine. The receptor source for this set is an adult who received the MenACWY meningococcal vaccine as a control. The CDR3 runs from the conserved cysteine through the conserved F or W. Fields, in order: clone size, D gene, V gene, J gene, CDR3 DNA, CDR3 protein. D genes are given only for firm matches. Some rows have no size entry. The others give once, few or many, or a class for an expanded clone.

NA	TRBD1	TRBV30	TRBJ2-7	TGTGCCTGGAGTGTAGGGGGCGGAACTTACGAGCAGTACTTC	CAWSVGGGTYEQYF
few	NA	TRBV20-1	TRBJ2-7	TGCAGTGCTAGGGACAACTACGAGCAGTACTTC	CSARDNYEQYF
NA	NA	TRBV4-2	TRBJ1-2	TGTGCCAGCAGCCCAGTGGGGGGCGCGGAGGGCTACACCTTC	CASSPVGGAEGYTF
NA	NA	TRBV18	TRBJ1-6	TGTGCCAGCTCACCTGCAGGGGCGGATTCACCCCTCCACTTT	CASSPAGADSPLHF
NA	TRBD1	TRBV2	TRBJ2-1	TGTGCCAGAGGACAGGGGCGTAATGAGCAGTTCTTC	CARGQGRNEQFF
NA	NA	TRBV2	TRBJ2-7	TGTGCCAGCAGGAGTGACGGGTCCGGGGGCGGAACCTACGAGCAGTACTTC	CASRSDGSGGGTYEQYF
NA	TRBD1	TRBV27	TRBJ1-6	TGTGCCAGCAGTTTATCGGGACAGTATAATTCACCCCTCCACTTT	CASSLSGQYNSPLHF
NA	TRBD1	TRBV7-9	TRBJ2-5	TGTGCCAGCAGCCGATTTGGGGACAGGGAGACCCAGTACTTC	CASSRFGDRETQYF
NA	NA	TRBV27	TRBJ1-4	TGTGCCAGCAGTACGCAAACTAATGAAAAACTGTTTTTT	CASSTQTNEKLFF
NA	NA	TRBV4-1	TRBJ1-2	TGCGCCAGCAGCGAAAACCGTCAGAGGGGTGGCTACACCTTC	CASSENRQRGGYTF
NA	NA	TRBV6-5	TRBJ2-1	TGTGCCAGCAGTTACTCGGCGGAGGGACCTCAGTTCTTC	CASSYSAEGPQFF
NA	NA	TRBV18	TRBJ1-1	TGTGCCAGCTCACCAGCCCAGGTGAACACTGAAGCTTTCTTT	CASSPAQVNTEAFF
NA	NA	TRBV15	TRBJ2-5	TGTGCCACCAGCAGAGGGGGGGACGGAGAGACCCAGTACTTC	CATSRGGDGETQYF
NA	TRBD2	TRBV2	TRBJ2-1	TGTGCCAGCAGTGGACCTACGGGGGGGAGTTCCTACAATGAGCAGTTCTTC	CASSGPTGGSSYNEQFF
NA	TRBD1	TRBV27	TRBJ2-1	TGTGCCAGCAGTTTAGGACAGGGGGGCAATGAGCAGTTCTTC	CASSLGQGGNEQFF
once	NA	TRBV7-2	TRBJ2-7	TGTGCCAGCAGCCCAGGGCCCCTCTACGAGCAGTACTTC	CASSPGPLYEQYF
NA	NA	TRBV19	TRBJ1-1	TGTGCCAGTAGTGTCGGACAGATGAACACTGAAGCTTTCTTT	CASSVGQMNTEAFF
NA	NA	TRBV7-9	TRBJ1-6	TGTGCCAGCAGCTTGGGCTCCTATAATTCACCCCTCCACTTT	CASSLGSYNSPLHF
NA	TRBD2	TRBV4-1	TRBJ2-1	TGCGCCAGCAGCCAGGGACTAGCGGGGGGAATAAATGAGCAGTTCTTC	CASSQGLAGGINEQFF
NA	NA	TRBV7-9	TRBJ2-7	TGTGCCAGCAGCTTAGTGGGTCCAAAAAGGGAAAGGGAGCAGTACTTC	CASSLVGPKREREQYF
NA	NA	TRBV6-5	TRBJ1-3	TGTGCCAGCAGTTACGCTTTACAGGGCTCTGGAAACACCATATATTTT	CASSYALQGSGNTIYF
NA	TRBD2	TRBV28	TRBJ2-1	TGTGCCAGCAGTTCCCCTTTAGCGGGAGAAGGTGAGCAGTTCTTC	CASSSPLAGEGEQFF
NA	NA	TRBV19	TRBJ2-3	TGTGCCAGTAGCCCCGTGGTAGGGGGGGGAGATACGCAGTATTTT	CASSPVVGGGDTQYF
NA	TRBD1	TRBV10-3	TRBJ1-1	TGTGCCACCTTAGGGCAGGGGGACACTGAAGCTTTCTTT	CATLGQGDTEAFF
NA	NA	TRBV7-9	TRBJ2-4	TGTGCCAGCAGCTTAAGGGGCCAGAGCGACATTCAGTACTTC	CASSLRGQSDIQYF
NA	NA	TRBV9	TRBJ2-5	TGTGCCAGCAGCGTTTCAGGGGTCCCCGGGGAGACCCAGTACTTC	CASSVSGVPGETQYF
NA	NA	TRBV2	TRBJ2-7	TGTGCCGGTGGCCGGGAGCGCGAGCAGTACTTC	CAGGREREQYF
NA	NA	TRBV27	TRBJ2-3	TGTGCCAGCAGCGACGGGAGACTTACAGATACGCAGTATTTT	CASSDGRLTDTQYF
NA	TRBD1	TRBV4-1	TRBJ1-2	TGCGCCAGCAGCCCGACCGGGACAGGGGATGGCTACACCTTC	CASSPTGTGDGYTF
once	TRBD1	TRBV30	TRBJ1-6	TGTGCCTGGAGTACTGGGACAGGGGGTAATTCACCCCTCCACTTT	CAWSTGTGGNSPLHF
few	TRBD2	TRBV27	TRBJ2-1	TGTGCCAGCAGAAGAGCGGGAGGGGTTAATGAGCAGTTCTTC	CASRRAGGVNEQFF
once	TRBD1	TRBV2	TRBJ2-4	TGTGCCAGCAGAGCCGGGACAGGGGGCCGAAACATTCAGTACTTC	CASRAGTGGRNIQYF
few	NA	TRBV7-9	TRBJ2-7	TGTGCCAGCAGCCAGGCGAATTTCTACGAGCAGTACTTC	CASSQANFYEQYF
NA	NA	TRBV5-8	TRBJ2-3	TGTGCCAGCAGCTTGGTAGGGGATAGCACAGATACGCAGTATTTT	CASSLVGDSTDTQYF
NA	NA	TRBV5-5	TRBJ1-5	TGTGCCAGCAGCCCCCAGGGACGATTGAGAGGTCAGCCCCAGCATTTT	CASSPQGRLRGQPQHF
NA	NA	TRBV9	TRBJ1-1	TGTGCCAGCAGCGTATCGATTGGTGGGGCTGGCAGGCAGAACACTGAAGCTTTCTTT	CASSVSIGGAGRQNTEAFF
once	TRBD2	TRBV6-6	TRBJ2-7	TGTGCCAGCAGCACAACTAGCGGGGGGTCCTACGAGCAGTACTTC	CASSTTSGGSYEQYF
NA	TRBD1	TRBV19	TRBJ2-7	TGTGCCAGTAGTTCCCGGACAGGGGTAGGAGAGCAGTACTTC	CASSSRTGVGEQYF
NA	TRBD1	TRBV27	TRBJ2-7	TGTGCCAGCAGTTTTTCCGTCTGGACAGGGAAATTTGCGCAGTACTTC	CASSFSVWTGKFAQYF
NA	NA	TRBV18	TRBJ1-5	TGTGCCAGCTCACTCGGATTAAATCAGCCCCAGCATTTT	CASSLGLNQPQHF
NA	NA	TRBV7-9	TRBJ2-7	TGTGCCAGCAGCCCCCCCTCAGGGGGGGAAGATTACGAGCAGTACTTC	CASSPPSGGEDYEQYF
NA	NA	TRBV10-3	TRBJ2-7	TGTGCCATCAGTGAGTCGACAGGTATGCCCTACGAGCAGTACTTC	CAISESTGMPYEQYF
once	NA	TRBV5-6	TRBJ1-1	TGTGCCAGCAGCTTGGAGGGTTTGGCGAACACTGAAGCTTTCTTT	CASSLEGLANTEAFF
NA	NA	TRBV6-1	TRBJ1-5	TGTGCCAGCAGTGAAACAGACCTCCGGAGCAATCAGCCCCAGCATTTT	CASSETDLRSNQPQHF
NA	TRBD1	TRBV11-3	TRBJ2-5	TGTGCCAGCAGCCCTGGACAGGCGGAGACCCAGTACTTC	CASSPGQAETQYF
NA	NA	TRBV29-1	TRBJ2-7	TGCAGCGTTGCCGACCGCGGGGGCGCGACCCGTTCCTACGAGCAGTACTTC	CSVADRGGATRSYEQYF
NA	NA	TRBV28	TRBJ1-2	TGTGCCAGCAGTTTATTAGGGGGCTATGGCTACACCTTC	CASSLLGGYGYTF
NA	TRBD1	TRBV7-3	TRBJ2-7	TGTGCCAGCAGCTTTACAGGGGGCTCCTACGAGCAGTACTTC	CASSFTGGSYEQYF
NA	NA	TRBV5-6	TRBJ1-1	TGTGCCAGCAGCTTCGTTGCCAGCGCTGAAGCTTTCTTT	CASSFVASAEAFF
NA	NA	TRBV5-1	TRBJ1-4	TGCGCCAGCAGCTTGTTGGCCAGGGACCATGAAAAACTGTTTTTT	CASSLLARDHEKLFF
NA	TRBD2	TRBV19	TRBJ2-7	TGTGCCAGTAGTATAGGAGGAGCGGGAGCCTACGAGCAGTACTTC	CASSIGGAGAYEQYF
NA	NA	TRBV19	TRBJ1-4	TGTGCCAGTAGTATCCTGTCCTCCAATGAAAAACTGTTTTTT	CASSILSSNEKLFF
NA	NA	TRBV9	TRBJ2-3	TGTGCCAGCAGCCTCACCGCGGATACGCAGTATTTT	CASSLTADTQYF
NA	NA	TRBV12-3/TRBV12-4	TRBJ2-3	TGTGCCAGCAGCCAGGGCGCGGCAGATACGCAGTATTTT	CASSQGAADTQYF
NA	NA	TRBV18	TRBJ2-1	TGTGCCAGCTCACCCCCCTCCCACCCCAATGAGCAGTTCTTC	CASSPPSHPNEQFF
NA	NA	TRBV12-3/TRBV12-4	TRBJ2-7	TGTGCCAGCAGTTTTGGCCGGAGCTACGAGCAGTACTTC	CASSFGRSYEQYF
NA	TRBD1	TRBV6-5	TRBJ1-2	TGTGCCAGCAGACCGACAGGGGGTAGTAACTATGGCTACACCTTC	CASRPTGGSNYGYTF
NA	TRBD1	TRBV30	TRBJ2-7	TGTGCCTGGAGTGTAAGGGGACAGGGGGGGACCTACGAGCAGTACTTC	CAWSVRGQGGTYEQYF
NA	TRBD2	TRBV9	TRBJ2-5	TGTGCCAGCAGCGTAGGTCTTCTGCCTAGCGGCCAAGAGACCCAGTACTTC	CASSVGLLPSGQETQYF